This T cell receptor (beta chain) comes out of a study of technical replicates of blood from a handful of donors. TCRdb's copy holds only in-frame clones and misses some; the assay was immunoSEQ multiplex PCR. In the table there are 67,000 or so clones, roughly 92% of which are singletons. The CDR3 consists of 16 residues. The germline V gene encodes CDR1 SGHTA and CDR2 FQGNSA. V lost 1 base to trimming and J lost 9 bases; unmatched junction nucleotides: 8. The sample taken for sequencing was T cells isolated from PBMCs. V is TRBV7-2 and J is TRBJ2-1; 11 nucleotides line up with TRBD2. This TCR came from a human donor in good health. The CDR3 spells CASSLVSLAGGGEQFF. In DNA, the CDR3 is TGTGCCAGCAGCTTAGTCTCCCTAGCGGGAGGAGGTGAGCAGTTCTTC.